The 29 T cell receptor beta chains presented below share a single source sample, sequenced in a study of T-cell memory formation after mild COVID-19. TCRdb analysed the 5' RACE reads with MiXCR anew, one entry per CDR3 protein. The sample lists 130,000 to 150,000 distinct CDR3 sequences, approximately 5.7% seen once, with roughly 1.9% in the top ten. The sequencing sample was made of PBMCs or a T cell subset sorted from them (not recorded which). These receptors were obtained from an adult woman who had mild COVID-19 (a few samples of this study predate the infection). Cell type and time point are not known.

This clonotype has ten or more counts. V is TRBV20-1 and J is TRBJ2-7; TRBD1 agrees at 9 bases. J gave up 5 bases and V 1 base, and 9 bases lay outside the gene matches. This CDR3 has 15 amino acids. Looked up from germline, CDR1 is DFQATT and CDR2 is SNEGSKA (reference sequence). CDR3 sequence: CSARVQGALRDEQYF. CDR3 nucleotide sequence: TGCAGTGCTAGAGTACAGGGGGCGCTTAGAGACGAGCAGTACTTC.

This rearrangement joins TRBV18 to TRBJ1-2; 9 nucleotides line up with TRBD1. V trimming: 3 bases; J trimming: 4 bases; junction bases outside the gene matches: 9. Germline V CDR1 and CDR2: KGHSH, LQKENI. The CDR3 sequence is 16 residues long. CDR3 protein: CASSPGQGPGPYGYTF. The CDR3 region has the DNA TGTGCCAGCTCACCGGGACAGGGCCCGGGGCCCTATGGCTACACCTTC.

As regards this clonotype: The final CDR3 position lacks the conserved phenylalanine or tryptophan, pointing to a likely read error. V usage is TRBV5-1 and J usage is TRBJ1-2; no clear D. The CDR3 contains 16 residues. Trimming removed 0 bases at V and 2 bases at J, with 14 bases between. The germline V gene has CDR1 SGHRS and CDR2 YFSETQ. The CDR3 DNA reads as TGCGCCAGCAGCTTGGGGGCGCCTAATGTCAACTATGGCTACACCCTC. Translated, it gives CASSLGAPNVNYGYTL.

This chain uses TRBV4-3 with TRBJ1-4; D gene ambiguous. Between the trimmed V and J ends, which lost 0 bases and 8 bases, there was a span of 7 bases. This CDR3 comprises 13 residues. Germline V lookup: CDR1 LGHNA, CDR2 YSLEER. The CDR3 nucleotides are TGCGCCAGCAGCCAAGAGATGGGGGAAAAACTGTTTTTT. It yields the protein CASSQEMGEKLFF.

The chain has TRBV14 and TRBJ2-7; D possibly corresponds to TRBD1 (6 bases). CDR3 length: 15 residues. V was shortened by 1 base and J by 0 bases, with 10 bases between the two germline ends. Germline V gene data show CDR1 as SGHDN and CDR2 as FVKESK. CDR3 amino acids: CASSQVRDTSYEQYF. The CDR3 nucleotides are TGTGCCAGCAGCCAAGTCCGGGACACCTCCTACGAGCAGTACTTC.

This clonotype was detected only a few times. V and J are TRBV7-2 and TRBJ2-5, with TRBD1 identical over 9 bases. The V segment lost 1 base and the J segment 5 bases; nucleotides outside the gene matches: 5. CDR1 SGHTA and CDR2 FQGNSA come from the germline V gene. This CDR3 contains 15 residues. In DNA form, the CDR3 reads TGTGCCAGCAGCTTAGGGGACAGGGAGTGGGAGACCCAGTACTTC. It translates to CASSLGDREWETQYF.

The table lists this clonotype with a few counts. The chain is built from TRBV5-1 and TRBJ2-7; no definite D call. CDR3 length: 12 amino acids. V was cut by 2 bases and J by 5 bases, with 8 bases left in between. Per germline, CDR1 SGHRS and CDR2 YFSETQ. The CDR3 region is CASSLEMDEQYF. The CDR3 DNA follows: TGCGCCAGCAGCTTAGAGATGGACGAGCAGTACTTC.

This clonotype appeared a few times. The chain recombines TRBV24-1 with TRBJ2-5; TRBD2 matches at 11 bases. This CDR3 has 17 amino acids. Trimming cost V 3 bases and J 2 bases; bases outside gene matches: 7. CDR1 KGHDR and CDR2 SFDVKD come from the germline V gene. The CDR3 DNA follows: TGTGCCACCAGTGATGGAAGACTAGCGGGGCTTCAAGAGACCCAGTACTTC. Its protein is CATSDGRLAGLQETQYF.

The genes are TRBV4-1 and TRBJ2-3; D is possibly TRBD1 (8 bases). There are 15 residues in the CDR3. Germline CDR1 and CDR2: MGHRA and YSYEKL. V lost 4 bases to trimming and J lost 6 bases, with 17 bases between them. CDR3 coding DNA: TGCGCCAGCAGCCGGCGGACAGGGCGGGAGGATACGCAGTATTTT. This codes for CASSRRTGREDTQYF.

This chain joins TRBV20-1 and TRBJ1-1, with D perhaps TRBD1 (6 bases). Germline CDR1 is DFQATT and CDR2 is SNEGSKA (reference sequence). The CDR3 totals 14 residues. V lost 6 bases and J lost 2, with 16 bases in between. The DNA of the CDR3 is TGCAGTGCCATAAGCCTACAGGGAAACACTGAAGCTTTCTTT. Encoded protein: CSAISLQGNTEAFF.

At least ten counts were recorded for this clonotype. V gene TRBV5-1 combines with J gene TRBJ2-1; 10 bases map to TRBD1. Per the germline V gene, CDR1 is SGHRS and CDR2 is YFSETQ. The CDR3 has 16 residues. With V trimmed by 2 bases and J by 4 bases, 6 bases remained unmatched. The chain's CDR3 is CASSFGQGVRYNEQFF. The CDR3 region has the DNA TGCGCCAGCAGCTTTGGACAGGGGGTGAGGTACAATGAGCAGTTCTTC.

V is TRBV12-3 or TRBV12-4 and J is TRBJ2-1; D is perhaps TRBD2 (5 bases). Trimming shortened V by 3 bases and J by 9 bases, and 18 bases separated the two germline ends. CDR3 length: 15 amino acids. CDR3: CASSLTGIVRGEQFF. The CDR3 DNA follows: TGTGCCAGCAGTTTGACGGGAATAGTACGTGGTGAGCAGTTCTTC.

There are many counts of this clonotype. The chain joins TRBV7-9 to TRBJ1-6; the D gene is possibly TRBD1 (5 bases). This CDR3 has 16 residues. Trimming took 5 bases from V and 5 from J, leaving 16 bases between them. Germline-derived CDR1 and CDR2 are SEHNR and FQNEAQ (reference sequence). The CDR3 DNA reads as TGTGCCAGCAGCCGCTCCACCGGGACGGATAATTCACCCCTCCACTTT. Its protein product is CASSRSTGTDNSPLHF.

The chain uses TRBV12-3 or TRBV12-4 and TRBJ1-1; 7 bases map to TRBD1. CDR3 length: 14 amino acids. The V and J ends lost 5 bases and 5 bases, in that order; junction bases with no gene match: 8. CDR3 amino acids: CASSIQGTRTEAFF. The CDR3 nucleotides are TGTGCCAGCAGTATACAGGGGACGCGGACTGAAGCTTTCTTT.

The rearrangement joins TRBV6-2 or TRBV6-3 to TRBJ2-7; D is unclear. CDR1 is MNHEY and CDR2 is SVGEGT in the germline V gene. V was clipped by 5 bases and J by 0 bases, with 20 bases between them. This CDR3 has 17 amino acids. The DNA for the CDR3 is TGTGCCAGCAGTCAACTCGTTTCACAGCGCTCCTCCTACGAGCAGTACTTC. Its translation is CASSQLVSQRSSYEQYF.

The chain combines TRBV15 with TRBJ2-5, with 13 bases matching TRBD2. Germline V gives CDR1 LNHNV, CDR2 YYDKDF (reference sequence). V shed 1 base, J shed 11 bases, and the junction held 7 bases outside the gene matches. The CDR3 length is 15 residues. The CDR3: CATSRAGLAGSAQYF. Written as DNA, the CDR3 is TGTGCCACCAGCAGAGCGGGACTAGCGGGGAGTGCTCAGTACTTC.

This clonotype was counted at least ten times. This sequence joins TRBV12-3 or TRBV12-4 and TRBJ2-3; a possible D gene is TRBD2 (6 bases). The CDR3 is 16 residues long. Trimming pared 6 bases from V and 0 bases from J, leaving 16 bases between. The CDR3 is CASSQRDSRSTDTQYF. CDR3 DNA sequence: TGTGCCAGCAGCCAGAGGGACTCCCGTAGCACAGATACGCAGTATTTT.

This clonotype has a count of ten or more. CDR3 amino acids: CASSSPGGGDEQFF. CDR3 coding DNA: TGCGCCAGCAGCTCCCCGGGTGGCGGGGATGAGCAGTTCTTC. V and J are TRBV5-1 and TRBJ2-1, with D tentatively TRBD2 (6 bases). Trimming removed 3 bases at V and 8 bases at J, with 15 bases between. The CDR3 length is 14 residues. Per germline, CDR1 SGHRS and CDR2 YFSETQ.

This clonotype has at least ten counts. The chain has TRBV5-5 and TRBJ2-1; either TRBD1 or TRBD2 may fit D (5 bases each). The CDR3 extends over 15 amino acids. Germline assignment: CDR1 SGHKS and CDR2 YYEKEE (reference sequence). Trimming shortened V by 1 base and J by 5 bases, and 13 bases separated the two germline ends. CDR3 coding DNA: TGTGCCAGCAGCTTGTTGTCCGGGGCTAACAATGAGCAGTTCTTC. Translated: CASSLLSGANNEQFF.

This clonotype was counted between two and nine times. The genes are TRBV12-3 or TRBV12-4 and TRBJ1-2, with D possibly being TRBD1 (6 bases). The CDR3 sequence is 14 residues long. The V and J ends lost 2 bases and 7 bases respectively, with 14 bases between them. Here the CDR3 DNA reads TGTGCCAGCAGTTTAAGGGCAGGGGATCCTGGCTACACCTTC. Its protein is CASSLRAGDPGYTF.

J is TRBJ1-1 and V is TRBV5-1, with D hard to call. This CDR3 comprises 16 residues. V dropped 1 base and J dropped 1 base, with 14 bases sitting between them. Per the germline V gene, CDR1 is SGHRS and CDR2 is YFSETQ. CDR3 amino acids: CASSLTSVGRNTEAFF. The CDR3 region has the DNA TGCGCCAGCAGCTTGACTTCGGTGGGCAGGAACACTGAAGCTTTCTTT.

This clonotype was counted ten times or more. The J gene is TRBJ2-1, the V gene TRBV15; D may be TRBD1 or TRBD2 (5 bases each). Trimming removed 0 bases from V and 7 bases from J, with 13 bases in between. CDR3 length: 15 residues. The germline CDR1 and CDR2 sequences are LNHNV and YYDKDF (reference sequence). The CDR3 DNA is TGTGCCACCAGCAGAGACGGGGCACTTGGGAATGAGCAGTTCTTC. Residues: CATSRDGALGNEQFF. The variable domain in full, completed from reference TRBV15 and TRBJ2-1, reads DAMVIQNPRYQVTQFGKPVTLSCSQTLNHNVMYWYQQKSSQAPKLLFHYYDKDFNNEADTPDNFQSRRPNTSFCFLDIRSPGLGDTAMYLCATSRDGALGNEQFFGPGTRLTVL.

This clonotype was recorded at least ten times. The V call is TRBV20-1, the J call TRBJ1-1; the D is unclear. CDR1 and CDR2 from the germline V gene are DFQATT and SNEGSKA (reference sequence). With 3 bases removed from V and 0 bases from J, the gap between germline ends came to 8 bases. This CDR3 region has 13 residues. In DNA form, the CDR3 reads TGCAGTGCTAGGAACACCATGAACACTGAAGCTTTCTTT. Its protein product is CSARNTMNTEAFF.

This chain joins TRBV12-3 or TRBV12-4 and TRBJ2-3; maybe TRBD2 (6 bases). V lost 6 bases, J lost 0 bases, and 10 bases lay in between. The CDR3 contains 14 residues. CDR3 DNA: TGTGCCAGCAGCCCTAGCGATAGCACAGATACGCAGTATTTT. Translation gives CASSPSDSTDTQYF.

This clonotype was observed at least ten times. The chain is built from TRBV12-3 or TRBV12-4 and TRBJ2-5; D not resolved. V shed 6 bases and J shed 5 bases, with 13 bases lying between them. CDR3 length equals 13 residues. The CDR3 coding sequence is TGTGCCAGCAGCATCGTGGTACCCGAGACCCAGTACTTC. Translated: CASSIVVPETQYF.

The chain employs TRBV11-2 and TRBJ2-7; unclear D gene. V lost 1 base and J 3 bases, leaving 7 bases between the germline ends. CDR1 is SGHAT and CDR2 is FQNNGV in the germline V gene. CDR3 size: 13 residues. CDR3 protein: CASSLASYYEQYF. As DNA, the CDR3 is TGTGCCAGCAGCTTAGCCTCCTACTACGAGCAGTACTTC.

The rearrangement links TRBV15 to TRBJ2-1, with TRBD2 identical over 9 bases. J was trimmed by 1 base and V by 9 bases; bases with no gene match: 4. CDR3 length equals 14 residues. From germline, CDR1 is LNHNV and CDR2 YYDKDF (reference sequence). Written as DNA, the CDR3 is TGTGCCACTAAACTAGCGGGTTCCTACAATGAGCAGTTCTTC. It codes for CATKLAGSYNEQFF.

This chain joins TRBV12-3 or TRBV12-4 and TRBJ1-1, with no clear D. This CDR3 is built from 13 residues. Deletions cut 3 bases from V and 2 bases from J, with 7 bases between. CDR3 sequence (DNA): TGTGCCAGCAGTTTGTGGCATAACACTGAAGCTTTCTTT. It translates to CASSLWHNTEAFF.

This clonotype was seen at least ten times. This chain joins TRBV3-1 and TRBJ2-1; 7 nucleotides match TRBD2. V shed 1 base, J shed 3 bases, and the junction held 9 bases outside the gene matches. CDR1 is LGHDT, CDR2 YNNKEL, per germline (reference sequence). The CDR3 consists of 17 residues. CDR3 nucleotide sequence: TGTGCCAGCAGCCAAGGAACCCCCGCGGGAGTCTACAATGAGCAGTTCTTC. The encoded protein is CASSQGTPAGVYNEQFF.